Following are 28 T cell receptor beta chains from one sample sequenced in a study of identical twins. TCRdb processed the 5' RACE reads anew with MiXCR; each CDR3 protein has one entry. The sample includes around 530,000 distinct CDR3 sequences, around 15% of them seen just once. The same sample was also studied in work on yellow fever vaccine responses in identical twins.

The sample consisted of CD4+ T cells sorted from blood. These receptors came from a woman aged 18-29 years in good health.

This chain connects TRBV14 to TRBJ2-3; 8 bases are shared with TRBD1. CDR3 length: 13 residues. CDR1 is SGHDN and CDR2 is FVKESK in the germline V gene. With V trimmed by 6 bases and J by 3 bases, 2 bases remained unmatched. CDR3 region: CASRQGGTDTQYF. DNA for the CDR3: TGTGCCAGCAGACAGGGGGGTACAGATACGCAGTATTTT.

There are a few counts of this clonotype. V is TRBV10-3 and J is TRBJ2-3, with TRBD1 as a possible D gene (6 bases). The CDR3 has 12 amino acids. The V gene's germline CDR1 is ENHRY and CDR2 SYGVKD. V lost 6 bases to trimming and J lost 5 bases, with 9 bases between them. CDR3 in amino acids: CAISQGLDTQYF. The CDR3, as DNA: TGTGCCATCAGCCAGGGGCTAGATACGCAGTATTTT.

A few counts support this clonotype. This chain links TRBV20-1 with TRBJ2-1; TRBD2 aligns across 8 bases. Germline V CDR1 and CDR2: DFQATT, SNEGSKA (reference sequence). The CDR3 contains 14 residues. J was trimmed by 3 bases and V by 4 bases; bases with no gene match: 5. CDR3 sequence reads: CSAKAGADYNEQFF. CDR3 DNA: TGCAGTGCTAAAGCGGGGGCGGACTACAATGAGCAGTTCTTC.

This clonotype has more than one count but fewer than ten. The chain uses TRBV14 and TRBJ1-2; no reliable D call. In germline, CDR1 is SGHDN, CDR2 FVKESK. The V and J ends lost 5 bases and 4 bases respectively, with 14 bases between them. This CDR3 region has 14 residues. The CDR3 region is CASSYQDYGYGYTF. CDR3 DNA sequence: TGTGCCAGCAGCTATCAGGATTACGGCTATGGCTACACCTTC. Full variable domain (remainder filled in from reference TRBV14 and TRBJ1-2): EAGVTQFPSHSVIEKGQTVTLRCDPISGHDNLYWYRRVMGKEIKFLLHFVKESKQDESGMPNNRFLAERTGGTYSTLKVQPAELEDSGVYFCASSYQDYGYGYTFGSGTRLTVV.

This clonotype was counted between two and nine times. V gene TRBV6-5 combines with J gene TRBJ2-3; D not resolved. Trimming shortened V by 0 bases and J by 5 bases, and 3 bases separated the two germline ends. This CDR3 is built from 12 residues. Per the germline V gene, CDR1 is MNHEY and CDR2 is SVGAGI. The CDR3 DNA is TGTGCCAGCAGTTACTCGAAAGATACGCAGTATTTT. Its protein is CASSYSKDTQYF.

Here the CDR3 reads CASRVGRTSGNTIYF. The CDR3 nucleotides read TGTGCCAGCAGAGTAGGACGGACCTCTGGAAACACCATATATTTT. This chain joins TRBV2 and TRBJ1-3; D is ambiguous. CDR3 size: 15 residues. V gave up 6 bases and J gave up 0 bases, with 12 bases separating them. Per the germline V gene, CDR1 is SNHLY and CDR2 is FYNNEI. Full variable domain (missing parts from reference TRBV2 and TRBJ1-3): EPEVTQTPSHQVTQMGQEVILRCVPISNHLYFYWYRQILGQKVEFLVSFYNNEISEKSEIFDDQFSVERPDGSNFTLKIRSTKLEDSAMYFCASRVGRTSGNTIYFGEGSWLTVV.

This clonotype was recorded a few times. This chain joins TRBV24-1 and TRBJ2-3; 9 bases line up with TRBD2. V lost 4 bases, J lost 2 bases, and 6 bases stayed unmatched. CDR1 is KGHDR and CDR2 is SFDVKD in the germline V gene. This CDR3 region has 16 residues. For the CDR3, the DNA is TGTGCCACCAGTGACCAAGCGGGGGGTCCCACAGATACGCAGTATTTT. Encoded protein: CATSDQAGGPTDTQYF.

The rearrangement links TRBV20-1 to TRBJ2-1, with 10 bases fitting TRBD2. CDR1 and CDR2 (germline): DFQATT, SNEGSKA (reference sequence). This CDR3 contains 18 residues. V dropped 5 bases and J dropped 12; count of bases not matched to a gene: 25. CDR3 DNA sequence: TGCAGTGCTCCCCATTCCGAAGCTAGCGGGAGAGAGGTCATCAGGCAGTTCTTC. Translation gives CSAPHSEASGREVIRQFF.

This clonotype was picked up a small number of times. This rearrangement joins TRBV7-9 to TRBJ1-4; D perhaps matches TRBD1 (5 bases). CDR1 is SEHNR and CDR2 is FQNEAQ in the germline V gene (reference sequence). CDR3 length: 16 amino acids. Trimming removed 2 bases from V and 0 bases from J, with 10 bases in between. The CDR3 reads CASSLQQEATNEKLFF. The CDR3 bases are TGTGCCAGCAGCTTACAACAGGAGGCAACTAATGAAAAACTGTTTTTT.

This chain uses TRBV25-1 with TRBJ2-7; 7 nucleotides align to TRBD1. With 4 bases clipped from V and 5 bases from J, the junction kept 11 bases outside the gene matches. Germline V CDR1 and CDR2: MGHDK, SYGVNS. The CDR3 totals 15 residues. The DNA for the CDR3 is TGTGCCAGCAGTGGGGGACAGCTTCTTGGGAACGAGCAGTACTTC. It encodes CASSGGQLLGNEQYF.

The chain carries TRBV5-6 and TRBJ2-3; 7 positions agree with TRBD2. In germline, CDR1 is SGHDT, CDR2 YYEEEE. There are 16 residues in the CDR3. J gave up 6 bases and V 2 bases, and 12 bases lay outside the gene matches. In nucleotides, the CDR3 is TGTGCCAGCAGCTTAGAGACTAGCAGGCCGGGGGATACGCAGTATTTT. This codes for CASSLETSRPGDTQYF.

In its sample, this clonotype was seen a few times. The chain is built from TRBV6-1 and TRBJ1-5, with TRBD1 as a possible D gene (5 bases). From germline, CDR1 is MNHNS and CDR2 SASEGT. The germline V and J ends were trimmed by 7 bases and 1 base, with 14 bases remaining between them. This CDR3 spans 15 amino acids. Here the CDR3 reads CASTEIRGSNQPQHF. The CDR3 DNA follows: TGTGCCAGCACCGAAATTAGGGGCAGCAATCAGCCCCAGCATTTT.

There are a few counts of this clonotype. The chain recombines TRBV29-1 with TRBJ2-3, with D possibly TRBD2 on 6 matching bases. This CDR3 is built from 15 residues. Germline V gene sequence: CDR1 SQVTM, CDR2 ANQGSEA. V was trimmed by 6 bases and J by 0 bases, leaving 16 bases between them. The chain's CDR3 is CSVRGLAVSTDTQYF. For the CDR3, the DNA is TGCAGCGTCCGAGGGTTAGCGGTTAGCACAGATACGCAGTATTTT.

The chain is built from TRBV27 and TRBJ2-5; 10 positions match TRBD1. V trimming: 4 bases; J trimming: 3 bases; junction bases outside the gene matches: 5. From germline, CDR1 is MNHEY and CDR2 SMNVEV (reference sequence). The CDR3 has 15 amino acids. The CDR3 protein is CASSSLTGGKETQYF. DNA of the CDR3: TGTGCCAGCAGTTCCCTGACAGGGGGCAAAGAGACCCAGTACTTC.

The sample holds a few counts of this clonotype. The chain recombines TRBV15 with TRBJ2-2; 9 bases map to TRBD1. Trimming removed 1 base from V and 6 bases from J; junction bases left unmatched: 9. The CDR3 runs 17 residues. CDR1 is LNHNV, CDR2 YYDKDF, per germline (reference sequence). The CDR3 here is CATSRGPVGQGSGELFF. The CDR3, as DNA: TGTGCCACCAGCAGAGGGCCGGTGGGACAGGGCTCCGGGGAGCTGTTTTTT.

The V call is TRBV4-1, the J call TRBJ1-6, with D hard to call. Germline V gene sequence: CDR1 MGHRA, CDR2 YSYEKL. The V end was cut by 1 base, the J end by 16 bases, with 14 bases between. This CDR3 contains 13 residues. CDR3 coding DNA: TGCGCCAGCAGCCAAGGGACCGATTCAGCTCTCCACTTT. Its translation is CASSQGTDSALHF.

This chain joins TRBV6-1 and TRBJ2-1; the match to TRBD2 covers 11 bases. The germline gives CDR1 MNHNS, CDR2 SASEGT. There are 17 residues in the CDR3. After removal of 5 bases from V and 4 bases from J, the junction contained 10 bases not matched to a gene. The CDR3 spells CASSRTSGRNGYNEQFF. The CDR3 coding sequence is TGTGCCAGCAGTAGGACTAGCGGGCGCAATGGGTACAATGAGCAGTTCTTC.

This rearrangement joins TRBV7-9 to TRBJ1-1, with D possibly TRBD1 on 5 matching bases. The length of the CDR3 is 15 residues. Germline V gene data show CDR1 as SEHNR and CDR2 as FQNEAQ (reference sequence). Trimming took off 5 bases at V and 4 bases at J, with 17 bases between the two ends. The CDR3 DNA reads TGTGCCAGCAGCGTCGAAGGAGTGGGGGGCACTGAAGCTTTCTTT. Encoded protein: CASSVEGVGGTEAFF.

The V and J genes are TRBV6-1 and TRBJ1-3, with D perhaps matching TRBD1 (6 bases). V gave up 6 bases and J gave up 1 base, with 10 bases separating them. Germline V gene data show CDR1 as MNHNS and CDR2 as SASEGT. The CDR3 is made up of 14 amino acids. This CDR3 is CASSTTGSGNTIYF. The CDR3 DNA is TGTGCCAGCAGCACTACAGGGTCTGGAAACACCATATATTTT.

V is TRBV3-1 and J is TRBJ1-2; 7 nucleotides align to TRBD1. CDR3 length: 13 residues. Germline loops: CDR1 LGHDT, CDR2 YNNKEL (reference sequence). With V trimmed by 1 base and J by 7 bases, 3 bases remained unmatched. The CDR3 sequence: CASSQGQGVGYTF. The CDR3 DNA follows: TGTGCCAGCAGCCAAGGGCAGGGGGTTGGCTACACCTTC.

Many counts were recorded for this clonotype. V and J are TRBV12-3 or TRBV12-4 and TRBJ2-7; TRBD2 agrees at 10 bases. The V gene end was trimmed by 3 bases and the J gene end by 3 bases; junction bases not matched to a gene: 8. CDR3 length equals 16 residues. This CDR3 is CASSFSLAGANYEQYF. The CDR3 DNA is TGTGCCAGCAGTTTCTCGCTAGCGGGAGCCAACTACGAGCAGTACTTC.

This clonotype was picked up a small number of times. The chain recombines TRBV5-1 with TRBJ2-5; D unresolved. V was shortened by 1 base and J by 0 bases, with 7 bases between the two germline ends. The CDR3 runs 14 residues. Germline values: CDR1 SGHRS, CDR2 YFSETQ. The CDR3 nucleotides read TGCGCCAGCAGCTTGTATCGGAACCAAGAGACCCAGTACTTC. Translating gives CASSLYRNQETQYF.

This chain joins TRBV7-8 and TRBJ1-3; D may be TRBD1 (6 bases). The CDR3 consists of 15 residues. V lost 2 bases and J 0 bases, leaving 8 bases between the germline ends. Germline assignment: CDR1 SGHVS and CDR2 FQNEAQ. In DNA, the CDR3 is TGTGCCAGCAGCTTAAACAGGGACTCTGGAAACACCATATATTTT. Its protein product is CASSLNRDSGNTIYF.

This clonotype has only a few counts. V gene TRBV2 combines with J gene TRBJ1-1, with D perhaps matching TRBD1 (5 bases). V dropped 5 bases and J dropped 8 bases, with 6 bases sitting between them. CDR1 is SNHLY and CDR2 is FYNNEI in the germline V gene. The length of the CDR3 is 10 residues. CDR3 coding DNA: TGTGCCAGCAGTCGACAGGAAGCTTTCTTT. Translation gives CASSRQEAFF.

The CDR3 here is CASSLEPHGQPQHF. The CDR3, as DNA: TGTGCCAGCAGCTTAGAACCTCATGGTCAGCCCCAGCATTTT. The chain is built from TRBV11-1 and TRBJ1-5; no definite D call. The CDR3 spans 14 residues. Trimming left V 1 base short and J 6 bases short, with 10 bases between. CDR1 and CDR2 (germline): SGHAT, FQDESV (reference sequence).

The V gene is TRBV5-6, the J gene TRBJ2-1; the D gene is possibly TRBD1 (7 bases). The V gene's germline CDR1 is SGHDT and CDR2 YYEEEE. Trimming left V 4 bases short and J 6 bases short, with 20 bases between. The length of the CDR3 is 16 residues. In DNA, the CDR3 is TGTGCCAGCAGCATGGGGGGAGGAGGGGGCCTCAATGAGCAGTTCTTC. This codes for CASSMGGGGGLNEQFF.

This clonotype has more than one count but fewer than ten. The chain is built from TRBV5-1 and TRBJ2-3; D uncertain. Germline V CDR1 and CDR2: SGHRS, YFSETQ. V was clipped by 0 bases and J by 5 bases, with 13 bases between them. The CDR3 consists of 15 residues. The CDR3 DNA reads TGCGCCAGCAGCTTGGCCGGCCTCCTCGGAGATACGCAGTATTTT. It translates to CASSLAGLLGDTQYF.

A few counts support this clonotype. The chain joins TRBV6-1 to TRBJ1-2; TRBD1 is a possible D gene (6 bases). CDR3 length: 13 amino acids. Trimming pared 4 bases from V and 7 bases from J, leaving 13 bases between. The germline gives CDR1 MNHNS, CDR2 SASEGT. The CDR3 is CASSANREGGYTF. The CDR3 DNA reads as TGTGCCAGCAGTGCAAACAGGGAAGGTGGCTACACCTTC.